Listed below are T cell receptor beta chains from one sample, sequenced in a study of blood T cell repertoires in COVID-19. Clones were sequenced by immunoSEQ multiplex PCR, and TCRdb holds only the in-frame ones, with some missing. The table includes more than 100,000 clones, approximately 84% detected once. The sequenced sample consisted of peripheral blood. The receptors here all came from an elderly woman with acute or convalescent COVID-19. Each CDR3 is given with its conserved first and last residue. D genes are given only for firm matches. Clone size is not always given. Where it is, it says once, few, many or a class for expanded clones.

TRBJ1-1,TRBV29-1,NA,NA,CSVEDLQGTRRENTEAFF,TGCAGCGTTGAAGATCTTCAGGGGACGCGCAGGGAGAACACTGAAGCTTTCTTT
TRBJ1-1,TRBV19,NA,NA,CASSLTPNTEAFF,TGTGCCAGTAGTCTGACACCGAACACTGAAGCTTTCTTT
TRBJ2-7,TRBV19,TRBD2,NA,CASSISGTSGEQYF,TGTGCCAGTAGTATCTCGGGGACTAGCGGCGAGCAGTACTTC
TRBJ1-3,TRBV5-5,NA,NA,CASSSVTGPGNTIYF,TGTGCCAGCAGCTCGGTTACAGGGCCTGGAAACACCATATATTTT
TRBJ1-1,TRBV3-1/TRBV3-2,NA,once,CASSVQGEAFF,TGTGCCAGCAGCGTTCAGGGGGAAGCTTTCTTT
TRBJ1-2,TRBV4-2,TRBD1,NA,CASSQVETGQGNGYTF,TGTGCCAGCAGCCAAGTGGAGACAGGGCAAGGTAATGGCTACACCTTC
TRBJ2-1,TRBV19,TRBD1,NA,CASRLTGTGLYNEQFF,TGTGCCAGTAGATTGACCGGGACAGGATTGTACAATGAGCAGTTCTTC
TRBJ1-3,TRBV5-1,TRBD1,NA,CASSKQGTGEDTIYF,TGCGCCAGCTCGAAACAGGGGACGGGGGAGGACACCATATATTTT
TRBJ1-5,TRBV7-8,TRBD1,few,CASSPMGTGGQPQHF,TGTGCCAGCAGCCCCATGGGGACAGGAGGTCAGCCCCAGCATTTT
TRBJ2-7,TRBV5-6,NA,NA,CASSSVVREGYEQYF,TGTGCCAGCAGCTCTGTTGTCAGGGAAGGATACGAGCAGTACTTC
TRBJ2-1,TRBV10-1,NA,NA,CASSYDRKDIRSYNEQFF,TGCGCCAGCAGTTATGATCGAAAGGACATCCGCTCCTACAATGAGCAGTTCTTC
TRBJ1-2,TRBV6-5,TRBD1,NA,CASSRQGNGYTF,TGTGCCAGCAGTCGACAGGGCAATGGCTACACCTTC
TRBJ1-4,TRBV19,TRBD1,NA,CASSPGQGGSNEKLFF,TGTGCCAGTAGTCCCGGACAGGGCGGGAGTAATGAAAAACTGTTTTTT
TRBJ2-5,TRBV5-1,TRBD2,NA,CASSLRTSGDGTQYF,TGCGCCAGCAGCTTGAGGACTAGCGGGGACGGGACCCAGTACTTC
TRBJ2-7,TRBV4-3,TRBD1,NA,CASSQSRGQGVYEQYF,TGCGCCAGCAGCCAGTCGCGGGGACAGGGGGTCTACGAGCAGTACTTC
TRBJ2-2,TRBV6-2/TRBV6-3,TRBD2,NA,CASSHGTSGYYTGELFF,TGTGCCAGCAGTCACGGGACTAGCGGGTACTACACCGGGGAGCTGTTTTTT
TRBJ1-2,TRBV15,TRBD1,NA,CATSRDRAADRRISGYTF,TGTGCCACCAGCAGAGATCGGGCCGCGGACAGGAGGATTAGTGGCTACACCTTC
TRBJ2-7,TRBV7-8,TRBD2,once,CASSLEGLQNYEQYF,TGTGCCAGCAGCTTAGAGGGACTACAGAACTACGAGCAGTACTTC
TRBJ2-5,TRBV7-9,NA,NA,CASSLTNRETQYF,TGTGCCAGCAGCTTAACGAACAGGGAGACCCAGTACTTC
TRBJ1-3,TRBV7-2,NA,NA,CASSLAGGGLGNTIYF,TGTGCCAGCAGCTTAGCGGGCGGGGGACTTGGAAACACCATATATTTT
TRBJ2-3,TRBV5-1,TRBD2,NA,CASSLAVAGGPADTQYF,TGCGCCAGCAGCTTGGCGGTAGCGGGGGGGCCGGCAGATACGCAGTATTTT
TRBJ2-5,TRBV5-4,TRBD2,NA,CASSPGGVGETQYF,TGTGCCAGCAGCCCCGGGGGGGTCGGAGAGACCCAGTACTTC
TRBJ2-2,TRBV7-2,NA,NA,CASSLNVAANTGELFF,TGTGCCAGCAGCTTAAACGTAGCGGCGAACACCGGGGAGCTGTTTTTT
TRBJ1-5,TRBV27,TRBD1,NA,CASRTGGRGQPQHF,TGTGCCAGCAGAACAGGGGGACGAGGTCAGCCCCAGCATTTT
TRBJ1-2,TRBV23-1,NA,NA,CAITGGTEVPYGYTF,TGCGCCATAACCGGGGGGACGGAAGTCCCCTATGGCTACACCTTC
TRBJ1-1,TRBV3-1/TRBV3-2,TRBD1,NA,CASSQNRQGEAFF,TGTGCCAGCAGCCAAAACCGACAGGGGGAAGCTTTCTTT
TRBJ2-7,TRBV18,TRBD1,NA,CASSSSGGSSYEQYF,TGTGCCAGCTCCTCTTCAGGGGGTAGCTCCTACGAGCAGTACTTC
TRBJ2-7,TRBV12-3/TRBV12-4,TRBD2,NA,CASTWGGSMEQYF,TGTGCCAGCACTTGGGGGGGGTCCATGGAGCAGTACTTC
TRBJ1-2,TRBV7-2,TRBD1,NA,CASSQQGQGRYGYTF,TGTGCCAGCAGCCAACAAGGACAGGGGAGGTATGGCTACACCTTC
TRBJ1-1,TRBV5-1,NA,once,CASSQRAEGAEAFF,TGCGCCAGCAGCCAACGGGCGGAAGGGGCTGAAGCTTTCTTT
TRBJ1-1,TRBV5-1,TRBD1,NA,CASSLSGQGNTEAFF,TGCGCCAGCAGCTTGTCCGGACAGGGGAACACTGAAGCTTTCTTT
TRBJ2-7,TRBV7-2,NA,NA,CASSLGRDSYSYEQYF,TGTGCCAGCAGCTTAGGCCGGGACTCCTACTCCTACGAGCAGTACTTC
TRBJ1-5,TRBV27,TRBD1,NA,CASSPRGQGGGQPQHF,TGTGCCAGCAGTCCCCGTGGACAGGGTGGAGGACAGCCCCAGCATTTT
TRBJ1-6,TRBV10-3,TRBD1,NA,CAINRGLNSPLHF,TGTGCCATTAACAGGGGTCTTAATTCACCCCTCCACTTT
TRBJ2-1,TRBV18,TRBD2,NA,CASYPGGAGINEQFF,TGTGCCAGCTACCCCGGTGGAGCGGGAATCAATGAGCAGTTCTTC
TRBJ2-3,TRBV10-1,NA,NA,CASSEAGARATQYF,TGCGCCAGCAGTGAGGCTGGGGCGCGCGCTACGCAGTATTTT
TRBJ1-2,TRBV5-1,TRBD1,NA,CASSLEGAPDYGYTF,TGCGCCAGCAGCTTGGAGGGGGCCCCGGACTATGGCTACACCTTC
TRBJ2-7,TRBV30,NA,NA,CAWSATGSEQYF,TGTGCCTGGAGCGCCACAGGTTCCGAGCAGTACTTC
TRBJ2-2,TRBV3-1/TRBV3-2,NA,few,CASSQDASSTGELFF,TGTGCCAGCAGCCAAGATGCTAGCAGCACCGGGGAGCTGTTTTTT
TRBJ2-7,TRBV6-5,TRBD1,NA,CASRGETGATYEQYF,TGTGCCAGCAGGGGGGAGACAGGGGCTACCTACGAGCAGTACTTC
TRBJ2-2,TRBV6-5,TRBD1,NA,CASRPTGGAGELFF,TGTGCCAGCCGACCGACAGGGGGGGCGGGGGAGCTGTTTTTT
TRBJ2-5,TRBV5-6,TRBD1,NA,CASSAPQGARDETQYF,TGTGCCAGCAGCGCACCACAGGGGGCGCGGGATGAGACCCAGTACTTC
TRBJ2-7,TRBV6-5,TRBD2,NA,CASSPGTSSSYEQYF,TGTGCCAGCAGCCCCGGGACTAGCTCTTCCTACGAGCAGTACTTC
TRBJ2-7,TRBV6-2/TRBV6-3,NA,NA,CASSYRSGYEQYF,TGTGCCAGCAGTTACCGGAGCGGCTACGAGCAGTACTTC
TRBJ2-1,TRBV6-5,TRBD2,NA,CASRGLAGVVEQFF,TGTGCCAGCAGGGGACTAGCGGGAGTGGTTGAGCAGTTCTTC
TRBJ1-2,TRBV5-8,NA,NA,CASSPLRSNYGYTF,TGTGCCAGCAGCCCCCTCCGGTCTAACTATGGCTACACCTTC
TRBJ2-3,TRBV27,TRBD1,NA,CASSKLQWDSSTDTQYF,TGTGCCAGCAGTAAGCTTCAATGGGACAGTAGCACAGATACGCAGTATTTT
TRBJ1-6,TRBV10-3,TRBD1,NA,CAISDSGQGNSPLHF,TGTGCCATCAGTGACTCGGGACAGGGGAATTCACCCCTCCACTTT
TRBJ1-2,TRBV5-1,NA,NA,CASSLQGTYDYTF,TGCGCCAGCAGCCTACAGGGAACCTATGACTACACCTTC
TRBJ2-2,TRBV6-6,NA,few,CASRKSVGELFF,TGTGCCAGCAGGAAATCGGTGGGGGAGCTGTTTTTT
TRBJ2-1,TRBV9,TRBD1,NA,CASSVPGTGSNEQFF,TGTGCCAGCAGCGTCCCCGGGACAGGGTCCAATGAGCAGTTCTTC
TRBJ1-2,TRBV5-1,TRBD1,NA,CASSLVGQGTYYGYTF,TGCGCCAGCAGCTTGGTGGGACAGGGGACTTACTATGGCTACACCTTC
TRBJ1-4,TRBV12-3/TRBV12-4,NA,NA,CASSISEKLFF,TGTGCCAGCTCCATTAGTGAAAAACTGTTTTTT
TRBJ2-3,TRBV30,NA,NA,CAWARGFESDTQYF,TGTGCCTGGGCCAGGGGATTCGAGTCAGATACGCAGTATTTT
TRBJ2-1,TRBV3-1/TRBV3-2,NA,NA,CASSQGGVGQAQFF,TGTGCCAGCAGCCAAGGGGGAGTCGGTCAGGCGCAGTTCTTC
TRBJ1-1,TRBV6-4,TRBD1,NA,CASSAGQGSTEAFF,TGTGCCAGCAGTGCGGGACAGGGCTCCACTGAAGCTTTCTTT
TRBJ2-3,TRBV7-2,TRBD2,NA,CASSQGTSGSRRTQYF,TGTGCCAGCAGCCAAGGGACTAGCGGGAGCCGGAGGACGCAGTATTTT
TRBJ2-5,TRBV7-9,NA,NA,CASSFSGNQETQYF,TGTGCCAGCAGCTTTAGCGGTAACCAAGAGACCCAGTACTTC